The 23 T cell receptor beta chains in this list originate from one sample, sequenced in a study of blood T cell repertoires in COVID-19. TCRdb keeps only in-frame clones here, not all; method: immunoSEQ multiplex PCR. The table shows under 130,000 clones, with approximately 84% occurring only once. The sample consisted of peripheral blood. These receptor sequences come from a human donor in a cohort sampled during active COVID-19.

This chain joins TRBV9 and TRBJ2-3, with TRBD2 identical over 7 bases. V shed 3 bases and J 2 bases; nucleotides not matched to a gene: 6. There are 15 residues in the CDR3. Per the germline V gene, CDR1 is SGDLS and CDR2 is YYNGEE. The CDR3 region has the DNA TGTGCCAGCAGCGCGAGCGGGGTCCACACAGATACGCAGTATTTT. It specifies CASSASGVHTDTQYF.

CDR3: CAWSVREFDGYTF. DNA of the CDR3: TGTGCCTGGAGTGTACGCGAGTTTGATGGCTACACCTTC. This sequence joins TRBV30 and TRBJ1-2, with unresolved D. CDR3 length: 13 amino acids. Germline V gene lookup returns CDR1 GTSNPN and CDR2 SVGIG (reference sequence). V lost 0 bases and J lost 6, with 11 bases in between. Filled out from reference TRBV30 and TRBJ1-2, the complete variable domain reads SQTIHQWPATLVQPVGSPLSLECTVEGTSNPNLYWYRQAAGRGLQLLFYSVGIGQISSEVPQNLSASRPQDRQFILSSKKLLLSDSGFYLCAWSVREFDGYTFGSGTRLTVV.

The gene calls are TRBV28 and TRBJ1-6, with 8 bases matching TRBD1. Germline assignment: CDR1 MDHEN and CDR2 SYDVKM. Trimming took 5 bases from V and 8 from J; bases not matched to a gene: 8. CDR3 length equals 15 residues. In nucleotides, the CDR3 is TGTGCCAGCAGTACTACGGGACAGGCTTATTCACCCCTCCACTTT. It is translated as CASSTTGQAYSPLHF.

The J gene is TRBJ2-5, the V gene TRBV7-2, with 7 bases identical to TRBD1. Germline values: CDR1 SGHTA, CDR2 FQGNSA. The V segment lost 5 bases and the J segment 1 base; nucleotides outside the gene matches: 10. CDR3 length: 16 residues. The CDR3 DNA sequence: TGTGCCAGCAGCCCTAGTTTGGACAGGTCCCAAGAGACCCAGTACTTC. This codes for CASSPSLDRSQETQYF.

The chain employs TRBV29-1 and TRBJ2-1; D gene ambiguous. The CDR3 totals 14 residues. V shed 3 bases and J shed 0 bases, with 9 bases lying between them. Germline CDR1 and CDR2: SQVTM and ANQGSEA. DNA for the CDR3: TGCAGCGTTGACGGTAAGAGCTCCTACAATGAGCAGTTCTTC. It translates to CSVDGKSSYNEQFF.

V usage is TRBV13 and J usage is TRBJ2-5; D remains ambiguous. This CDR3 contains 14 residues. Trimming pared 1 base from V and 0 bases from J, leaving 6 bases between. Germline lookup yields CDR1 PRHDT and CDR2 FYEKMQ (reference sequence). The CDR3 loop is CASSLVVDQETQYF. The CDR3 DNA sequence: TGTGCCAGCAGCTTAGTGGTAGACCAAGAGACCCAGTACTTC.

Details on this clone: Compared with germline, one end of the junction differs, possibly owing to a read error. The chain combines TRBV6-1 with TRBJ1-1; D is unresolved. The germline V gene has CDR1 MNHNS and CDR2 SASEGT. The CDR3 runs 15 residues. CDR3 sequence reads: CASSEVRTGNSEAFF. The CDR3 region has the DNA TGTGCCAGCAGTGAGGTCAGGACGGGGAACTCTGAAGCTTTCTTT.

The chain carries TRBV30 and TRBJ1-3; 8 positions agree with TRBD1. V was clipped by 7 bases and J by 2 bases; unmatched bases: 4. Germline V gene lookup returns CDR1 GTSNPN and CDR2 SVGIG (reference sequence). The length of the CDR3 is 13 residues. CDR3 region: CAYRTGPGNTIYF. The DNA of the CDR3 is TGTGCCTATAGGACAGGGCCTGGAAACACCATATATTTT.

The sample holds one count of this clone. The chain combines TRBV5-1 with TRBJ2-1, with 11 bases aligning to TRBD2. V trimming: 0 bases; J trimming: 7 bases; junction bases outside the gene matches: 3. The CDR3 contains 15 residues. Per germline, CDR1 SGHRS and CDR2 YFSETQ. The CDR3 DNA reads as TGCGCCAGCAGCTTGGCTACTAGCGGGAGTAATGAGCAGTTCTTC. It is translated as CASSLATSGSNEQFF.

The CDR3 reads CASSSLGQGGMNTEAFF. The CDR3 DNA reads as TGTGCCAGCAGTTCTCTGGGACAGGGTGGGATGAACACTGAAGCTTTCTTT. The chain has TRBV27 and TRBJ1-1, with 9 bases identical to TRBD1. This CDR3 comprises 17 residues. CDR1 MNHEY and CDR2 SMNVEV come from the germline V gene (reference sequence). V was pared by 4 bases and J by 0 bases, with 9 bases of the junction left unmatched.

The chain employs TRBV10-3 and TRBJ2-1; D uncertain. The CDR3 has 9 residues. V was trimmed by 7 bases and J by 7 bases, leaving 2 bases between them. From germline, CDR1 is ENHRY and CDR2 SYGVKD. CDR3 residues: CAIINEQFF. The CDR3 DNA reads TGTGCCATCATAAATGAGCAGTTCTTC.

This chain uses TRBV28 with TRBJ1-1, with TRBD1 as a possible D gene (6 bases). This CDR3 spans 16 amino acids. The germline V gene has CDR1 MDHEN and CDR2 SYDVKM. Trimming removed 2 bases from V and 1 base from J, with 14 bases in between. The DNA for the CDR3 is TGTGCCAGCAGTTTACCACCTGACAGGAGGAACACTGAAGCTTTCTTT. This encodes CASSLPPDRRNTEAFF.

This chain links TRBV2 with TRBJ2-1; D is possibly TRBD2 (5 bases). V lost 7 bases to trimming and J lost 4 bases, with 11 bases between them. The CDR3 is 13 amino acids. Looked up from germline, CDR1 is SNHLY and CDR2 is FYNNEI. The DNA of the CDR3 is TGTGCCAGCAAGGAGACTACTTACAATGAGCAGTTCTTC. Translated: CASKETTYNEQFF.

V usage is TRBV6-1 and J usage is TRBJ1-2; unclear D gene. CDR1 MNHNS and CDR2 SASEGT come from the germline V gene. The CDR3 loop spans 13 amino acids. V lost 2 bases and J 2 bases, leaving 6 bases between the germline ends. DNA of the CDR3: TGTGCCAGCAGTGAATCCGGGAACTATGGCTACACCTTC. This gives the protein CASSESGNYGYTF.

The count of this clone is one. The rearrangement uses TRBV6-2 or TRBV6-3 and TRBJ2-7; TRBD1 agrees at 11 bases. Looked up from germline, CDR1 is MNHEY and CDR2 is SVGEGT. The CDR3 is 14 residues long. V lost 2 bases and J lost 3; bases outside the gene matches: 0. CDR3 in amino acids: CASSYGTGGYEQYF. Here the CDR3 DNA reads TGTGCCAGCAGTTACGGGACAGGGGGCTACGAGCAGTACTTC.

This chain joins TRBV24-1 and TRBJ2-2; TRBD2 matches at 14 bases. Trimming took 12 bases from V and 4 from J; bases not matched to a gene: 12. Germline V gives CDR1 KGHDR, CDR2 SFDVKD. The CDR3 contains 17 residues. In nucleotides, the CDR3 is TGTGCCCCCTTCGGGACTAGCGGGAGAGGAGTCACCGGGGAGCTGTTTTTT. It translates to CAPFGTSGRGVTGELFF.

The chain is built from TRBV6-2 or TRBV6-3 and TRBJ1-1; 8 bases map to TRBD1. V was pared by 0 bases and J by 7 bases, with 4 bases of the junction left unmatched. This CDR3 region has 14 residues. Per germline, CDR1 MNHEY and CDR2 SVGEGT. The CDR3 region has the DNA TGTGCCAGCAGTTACTCGACAGGGGTTGGTGAAGCTTTCTTT. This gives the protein CASSYSTGVGEAFF.

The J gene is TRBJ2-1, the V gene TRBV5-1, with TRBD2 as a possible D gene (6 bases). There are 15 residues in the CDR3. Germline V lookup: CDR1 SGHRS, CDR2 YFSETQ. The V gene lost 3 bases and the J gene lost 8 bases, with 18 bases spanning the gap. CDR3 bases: TGCGCCAGCAGCTCGGAACCGGAGCCGGGGGATGAGCAGTTCTTC. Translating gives CASSSEPEPGDEQFF.

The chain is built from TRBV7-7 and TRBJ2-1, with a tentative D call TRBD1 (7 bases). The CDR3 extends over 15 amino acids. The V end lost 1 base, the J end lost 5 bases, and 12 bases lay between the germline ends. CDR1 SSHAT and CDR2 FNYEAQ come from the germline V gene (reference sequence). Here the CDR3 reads CASSLGQGGHNEQFF. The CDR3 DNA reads TGTGCCAGCAGCTTAGGACAGGGAGGACACAATGAGCAGTTCTTC.

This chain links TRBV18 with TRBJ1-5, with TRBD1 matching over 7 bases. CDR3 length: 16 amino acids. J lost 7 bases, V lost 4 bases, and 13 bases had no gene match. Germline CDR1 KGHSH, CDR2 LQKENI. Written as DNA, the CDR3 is TGTGCCAGCTCACTCGCTAGAGACAGGGTCTACCAGCCCCAGCATTTT. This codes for CASSLARDRVYQPQHF.

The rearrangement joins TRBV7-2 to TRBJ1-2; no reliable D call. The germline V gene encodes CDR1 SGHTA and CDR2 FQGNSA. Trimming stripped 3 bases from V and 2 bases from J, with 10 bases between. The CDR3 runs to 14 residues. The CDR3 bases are TGTGCCAGCAGCTTCTCCAGCGGCAACTATGGCTACACCTTC. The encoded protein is CASSFSSGNYGYTF.

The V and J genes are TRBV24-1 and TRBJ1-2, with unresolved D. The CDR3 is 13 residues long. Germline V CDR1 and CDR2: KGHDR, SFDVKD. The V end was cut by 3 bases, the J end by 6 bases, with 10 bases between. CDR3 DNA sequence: TGTGCCACCAGTGATCCCCGACACGATGGCTACACCTTC. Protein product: CATSDPRHDGYTF.

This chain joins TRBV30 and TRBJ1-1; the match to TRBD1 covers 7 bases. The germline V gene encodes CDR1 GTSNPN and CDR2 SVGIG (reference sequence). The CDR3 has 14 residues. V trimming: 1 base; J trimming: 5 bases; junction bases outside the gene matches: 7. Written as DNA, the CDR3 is TGTGCCTGGAGTGCCCAGGGGGTTATGACTGAAGCTTTCTTT. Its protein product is CAWSAQGVMTEAFF. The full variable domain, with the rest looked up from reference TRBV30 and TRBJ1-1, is SQTIHQWPATLVQPVGSPLSLECTVEGTSNPNLYWYRQAAGRGLQLLFYSVGIGQISSEVPQNLSASRPQDRQFILSSKKLLLSDSGFYLCAWSAQGVMTEAFFGQGTRLTVV.